The 7 T cell receptor beta chains below all came from one sample that was sequenced in a study of shared clonotypes between healthy human individuals (dated by TCRdb to 2018 to 2021). The library was produced with the immunoSEQ multiplex PCR assay. This is the immuneACCESS table as TCRdb keeps it, with only in-frame sequences that have V and J called. A part of the clones is gone; compared with another copy, unresolved V genes explain less than half, and the rest is unexplained. Across this sample there are hundreds of thousands of clones, with approximately 97% seen only once. The biggest ten clones account for about 0.06% of the sample. Sequencing was carried out using naive CD4+ T cells sorted from blood. The cell subset or site label here, explained by the study, means: CD45RA+ positively selected. These receptors were collected from a woman aged 25-40 years in good health.

The chain uses TRBV18 and TRBJ1-5; unclear D gene. Germline V CDR1 and CDR2: KGHSH, LQKENI. The V end was cut by 1 base, the J end by 4 bases, with 11 bases between. This CDR3 contains 15 residues. The CDR3 coding sequence is TGTGCCAGCTCACCACAGGGTACCGCAAATCAGCCCCAGCATTTT. It encodes CASSPQGTANQPQHF.

V and J are TRBV10-3 and TRBJ2-5, with 7 bases that match TRBD2. Germline V gene lookup returns CDR1 ENHRY and CDR2 SYGVKD. The trim removed 4 bases at V and 1 base at J, leaving 9 bases unmatched. The CDR3 runs to 16 residues. DNA of the CDR3: TGTGCCATCAGTGGTACTAGCGCCGGGGCCCAAGAGACCCAGTACTTC. It is translated as CAISGTSAGAQETQYF.

The chain uses TRBV6-5 and TRBJ2-5; TRBD1 might be the D (6 bases). V lost 3 bases and J 4 bases, leaving 12 bases between the germline ends. The germline V gene has CDR1 MNHEY and CDR2 SVGAGI. The CDR3 spans 14 residues. CDR3 DNA sequence: TGTGCCAGCAGTTATCAGGGGTTGGGAGAGACCCAGTACTTC. This codes for CASSYQGLGETQYF.

The genes are TRBV9 and TRBJ2-7; TRBD1 is a possible D gene (5 bases). In germline, CDR1 is SGDLS, CDR2 YYNGEE. This CDR3 has 15 amino acids. With 0 bases removed from V and 5 bases from J, the gap between germline ends came to 15 bases. The CDR3 DNA sequence: TGTGCCAGCAGCGTAGCTGCAGGGCAGGTACACGAGCAGTACTTC. Its translation is CASSVAAGQVHEQYF.

The chain recombines TRBV9 with TRBJ1-1, with D uncertain. The V end was cut by 1 base, the J end by 3 bases, with 7 bases between. Germline V lookup: CDR1 SGDLS, CDR2 YYNGEE. CDR3 size: 13 residues. The CDR3 nucleotides are TGTGCCAGCAGCGTAATGACGGACACTGAAGCTTTCTTT. This translates into CASSVMTDTEAFF.

The rearrangement joins TRBV6-5 to TRBJ2-7; maybe TRBD2 (6 bases). From germline, CDR1 is MNHEY and CDR2 SVGAGI. There are 15 residues in the CDR3. The V end was cut by 0 bases, the J end by 9 bases, with 18 bases between. CDR3 coding DNA: TGTGCCAGCAGTTACTCCGACGTAGGAGGGGTTGGGCAGTACTTC. Amino acids: CASSYSDVGGVGQYF.

This clone was observed a single time. This chain uses TRBV5-6 with TRBJ1-5, with TRBD1 as a possible D gene (6 bases). The V and J ends lost 4 bases and 6 bases respectively, with 14 bases between them. Germline V gene lookup returns CDR1 SGHDT and CDR2 YYEEEE. This CDR3 contains 14 residues. CDR3 sequence: CASSLQGLLQPQHF. CDR3 bases: TGTGCCAGCAGCCTACAGGGTTTGCTTCAGCCCCAGCATTTT.